Described below is a single TCR beta chain sequence and its context. What it binds is unknown. A single base separates this from a much larger clone, so it may be a read error. The sample comes from a study of identical twins' blood T cells. General study findings and limits: Even for out-of-frame TCRbeta, twins reportedly shared V gene usage much more than unrelated donors.

TCRdb independently ran MiXCR on the 5' RACE reads; one entry per CDR3 protein. Of 300,000 to 400,000 distinct CDR3 sequences listed, under 30% are singletons. The sample consisted of PBMCs. The clonotype comes from a woman between 18 and 55 years old in good health.

CDR3: CASSLGTGTGNEELFF. The CDR3 nucleotides read TGCGCCAGCAGCTTGGGGACCGGGACAGGGAACGAAGAACTGTTTTTT. The chain combines TRBV5-1 with TRBJ1-4; 9 bases are a match to TRBD1. V dropped 0 bases and J dropped 12; count of bases not matched to a gene: 12. CDR3 length: 16 amino acids. Per the germline V gene, CDR1 is SGHRS and CDR2 is YFSETQ.